Sequencing of this T cell receptor beta chain was carried out in a study of cytomegalovirus exposure and HLA in healthy donors. PCR was performed using 60 Vbeta and 13 Jbeta primers. Data came from immunoSEQ multiplex PCR; TCRdb stores just in-frame clones and leaves some out. The sample lists about 160,000 clones, around 86% occurring once. The V gene's germline CDR1 is SGHRS and CDR2 YFSETQ. V was trimmed by 4 bases and J by 5 bases, leaving 15 bases between them. The CDR3 totals 14 residues. Study conclusions and caveats: After further analysis at a later stage, 16,951 TCR beta sequences were associated with HLA alleles at 0.05 false discovery rate. By HLA locus, TCR association rates varied in a later analysis, with DRB1 showing the most and HLA-C the fewest.

As for this clone: Its antigen is currently unknown.

The sample comprised PBMCs. The receptor was isolated from a girl aged 2-15 years in good health and CMV-seropositive. J is TRBJ1-2 and V is TRBV5-1; the D is unclear. CDR3 sequence: CASSPGPGKYGYTF. In nucleotides, the CDR3 is TGCGCCAGCAGCCCCGGACCGGGAAAATATGGCTACACCTTC.